The rows below give T cell receptor beta chains drawn from one sample of a study of blood T cells in healthy people across ages. One entry per CDR3 protein, called by TCRdb with MiXCR from the 5' RACE reads. The sample yields about 570,000 distinct CDR3 sequences, 27% seen once. What was sequenced was blood. These receptors were obtained from a woman in her seventies in good health. Each CDR3 is given with its conserved first and last residue. D genes are given only for firm matches. Some rows mark clone size as missing; the rest say once, few, many or name a class of expanded clone.

j_gene | abundance | d_gene | v_gene | CDR3aa | CDR3nt
TRBJ2-1 | NA | NA | TRBV20-1 | CSATVTYNEQFF | TGCAGTGCTACAGTCACATACAATGAGCAGTTCTTC
TRBJ2-5 | NA | TRBD2 | TRBV3-1 | CASSLGGILETQYF | TGTGCCAGCAGCCTGGGGGGGATTCTAGAGACCCAGTACTTC
TRBJ2-2 | NA | NA | TRBV5-1 | CASRRDPYGAGELFF | TGCGCCAGCAGACGGGACCCTTATGGCGCCGGGGAGCTGTTTTTT
TRBJ2-7 | NA | TRBD2 | TRBV18 | CASSPDGGGYEQYF | TGTGCCAGCTCACCAGACGGCGGGGGCTACGAGCAGTACTTC
TRBJ2-1 | few | NA | TRBV29-1 | CSVEPRGTYNEQFF | TGCAGCGTTGAGCCCCGGGGGACCTACAATGAGCAGTTCTTC
TRBJ2-1 | NA | NA | TRBV7-9 | CASSFSPDRNDEQFF | TGTGCCAGCAGCTTTAGCCCGGACAGAAACGATGAGCAGTTCTTC
TRBJ1-1 | few | NA | TRBV18 | CASSPSLDNTEAFF | TGTGCCAGCTCACCCAGTCTAGACAACACTGAAGCTTTCTTT
TRBJ1-1 | NA | NA | TRBV30 | CAWTRQGIMNTEAFF | TGTGCCTGGACCAGGCAGGGAATAATGAACACTGAAGCTTTCTTT
TRBJ2-5 | NA | TRBD1 | TRBV5-5 | CASSLTGEIVGETQYF | TGTGCCAGCAGCCTTACAGGGGAAATCGTCGGCGAGACCCAGTACTTC
TRBJ1-2 | few | TRBD1 | TRBV20-1 | CSANSPQGGGYGYTF | TGCAGTGCTAATTCTCCCCAGGGGGGGGGCTATGGCTACACCTTC
TRBJ1-3 | NA | TRBD1 | TRBV19 | CASSRTGGDTIYF | TGTGCCAGTTCACGGACAGGGGGAGACACCATATATTTT
TRBJ2-7 | many | TRBD1 | TRBV13 | CASSLTGTREQYF | TGTGCCAGCAGCTTGACAGGGACGAGGGAGCAGTACTTC
TRBJ2-3 | NA | NA | TRBV20-1 | CSARGQGNTDTQYF | TGCAGTGCTAGAGGGCAGGGGAACACAGATACGCAGTATTTT
TRBJ1-1 | few | NA | TRBV5-1 | CASSPRRTDMNTEAFF | TGCGCCAGCAGCCCCCGGAGGACAGACATGAACACTGAAGCTTTCTTT
TRBJ1-1 | NA | NA | TRBV3-1 | CASSQDFGGENEAFF | TGTGCCAGCAGCCAAGATTTCGGGGGGGAGAATGAAGCTTTCTTT
TRBJ1-1 | NA | NA | TRBV20-1 | CSARDSNGWNTEAFF | TGCAGTGCTAGAGATAGTAATGGGTGGAACACTGAAGCTTTCTTT
TRBJ1-2 | few | NA | TRBV20-1 | CSVISPSGHYGYTF | TGCAGTGTCATCTCTCCGTCCGGACACTATGGCTACACCTTC
TRBJ2-7 | few | NA | TRBV10-3 | CAISGTALYEQYF | TGTGCCATCAGTGGCACTGCTCTCTACGAGCAGTACTTC
TRBJ2-3 | NA | NA | TRBV10-3 | CASASAGPGTDTQYF | TGTGCCAGCGCGAGCGCGGGACCGGGCACAGATACGCAGTATTTT
TRBJ2-3 | few | TRBD2 | TRBV6-1 | CASRTSGGFTDTQYF | TGTGCCAGCAGAACTAGCGGGGGATTCACAGATACGCAGTATTTT
TRBJ2-5 | NA | TRBD2 | TRBV7-2 | CASTPGSSGGLETQYF | TGTGCCAGCACCCCGGGGAGTAGCGGGGGGTTAGAGACCCAGTACTTC
TRBJ2-5 | few | NA | TRBV9 | CASSVGAVMQETQYF | TGTGCCAGCAGCGTCGGAGCGGTGATGCAAGAGACCCAGTACTTC
TRBJ2-7 | NA | NA | TRBV28 | CASSFGRLAYEQYF | TGTGCCAGCAGTTTTGGGAGACTTGCCTACGAGCAGTACTTC
TRBJ2-7 | few | NA | TRBV7-2 | CASSSRGSEQYF | TGTGCCAGCAGCTCTAGGGGCAGCGAGCAGTACTTC
TRBJ2-1 | NA | NA | TRBV7-9 | CASSLDNSYNEQFF | TGTGCCAGCAGCTTAGACAACTCCTACAATGAGCAGTTCTTC
TRBJ2-2 | NA | TRBD2 | TRBV11-3 | CASSWGLAGGVGELFF | TGTGCCAGCAGCTGGGGACTAGCGGGGGGCGTCGGGGAGCTGTTTTTT
TRBJ2-7 | few | TRBD1 | TRBV24-1 | CATSTRGYEQYF | TGTGCCACCAGTACCAGGGGGTACGAGCAGTACTTC
TRBJ2-1 | few | TRBD2 | TRBV10-3 | CAIGEGLGSYNEQFF | TGTGCCATCGGGGAGGGACTTGGCTCCTACAATGAGCAGTTCTTC
TRBJ1-3 | NA | NA | TRBV18 | CASSPYLEVTGLSGNTIYF | TGTGCCAGCTCACCCTACCTTGAGGTTACAGGCCTCTCTGGAAACACCATATATTTT
TRBJ1-5 | NA | TRBD1 | TRBV20-1 | CSARQQGAAQPQHF | TGCAGTGCTAGACAACAGGGGGCAGCTCAGCCCCAGCATTTT
TRBJ1-6 | NA | NA | TRBV29-1 | CSYARATGESPLHF | TGCAGCTACGCTCGGGCCACGGGGGAGTCACCCCTCCACTTT
TRBJ2-1 | NA | TRBD2 | TRBV20-1 | CSAREGGGAYEQFF | TGCAGTGCTAGAGAAGGCGGGGGGGCTTACGAGCAGTTCTTC
TRBJ1-4 | NA | NA | TRBV4-3 | CASSQDHKGGLEKLFF | TGCGCCAGCAGCCAAGATCATAAAGGGGGGCTAGAAAAACTGTTTTTT
TRBJ1-1 | NA | NA | TRBV29-1 | CSVEAGIGLTEAFF | TGCAGCGTTGAAGCTGGCATTGGGTTAACTGAAGCTTTCTTT
TRBJ2-5 | few | NA | TRBV20-1 | CSAHTTGQETQYF | TGCAGTGCCCATACGACAGGTCAAGAGACCCAGTACTTC
TRBJ2-1 | NA | NA | TRBV10-3 | CAIRNRDKKFF | TGTGCCATCAGGAACCGGGACAAGAAGTTCTTC
TRBJ2-7 | few | NA | TRBV11-2 | CASSSLGISYEQYF | TGTGCCAGCAGCTCCCTAGGGATCTCCTACGAGCAGTACTTC
TRBJ1-2 | few | NA | TRBV7-2 | CASSAGVNYGYTF | TGTGCCAGCAGTGCGGGGGTGAACTATGGCTACACCTTC
TRBJ2-1 | few | NA | TRBV29-1 | CSVSPHSEQFF | TGCAGCGTTAGCCCTCACAGTGAGCAGTTCTTC
TRBJ2-5 | NA | NA | TRBV5-6 | CATGTGIRETQSF | TGTGCCACAGGTACAGGGATCCGAGAGACCCAGTCCTTC
TRBJ2-1 | NA | TRBD1 | TRBV20-1 | CSALLQGAYNEQFF | TGCAGTGCCCTCCTTCAGGGGGCCTACAATGAGCAGTTCTTC
TRBJ2-5 | NA | TRBD2 | TRBV6-2/TRBV6-3 | CASRSPIQRGNQETQYF | TGTGCCAGCAGAAGCCCTATCCAGCGGGGGAACCAAGAGACCCAGTACTTC
TRBJ1-3 | few | NA | TRBV27 | CASSSHGIGNTICF | TGTGCCAGCAGTTCACACGGTATTGGAAACACCATATGTTTT
TRBJ2-2 | once | NA | TRBV27 | CASSLSLVRDGGTGELFF | TGTGCCAGCAGTTTATCGTTGGTGCGGGATGGAGGGACCGGGGAGCTGTTTTTT
TRBJ2-5 | NA | NA | TRBV7-2 | CASSLGLQGPQETQYF | TGTGCCAGCAGCTTAGGTCTCCAGGGCCCCCAAGAGACCCAGTACTTC
TRBJ2-3 | NA | NA | TRBV9 | CASAQGGGQGKDTQYF | TGTGCCAGCGCCCAGGGGGGGGGCCAGGGGAAAGATACGCAGTATTTT
TRBJ2-5 | NA | TRBD1 | TRBV29-1 | CGAHRGWETQYF | TGCGGCGCTCACAGGGGGTGGGAGACCCAGTACTTC
TRBJ2-5 | few | NA | TRBV27 | CAGSLLSQAETQYF | TGTGCCGGCAGTTTATTGTCTCAAGCCGAGACCCAGTACTTC
TRBJ2-3 | few | NA | TRBV20-1 | CSARREIGRRGDTQYF | TGCAGTGCTAGACGAGAGATAGGGAGGAGAGGAGATACGCAGTATTTT
TRBJ2-3 | once | TRBD1 | TRBV12-5 | CASGVLVDGTGYTDTQYF | TGTGCTAGTGGGGTCCTAGTGGACGGGACAGGGTACACAGATACGCAGTATTTT
TRBJ1-4 | NA | NA | TRBV30 | CAWRADEKLFF | TGTGCCTGGAGAGCGGATGAAAAACTGTTTTTT
TRBJ2-2 | NA | TRBD1 | TRBV12-5 | CASGSQGAGELFF | TGTGCTAGTGGTTCCCAGGGGGCCGGGGAGCTGTTTTTT